The next 26 T cell receptor beta chains were all read from a single sample in a study of T cell changes during pregnancy in multiple sclerosis (dated by TCRdb to the late 2010s). Library generation was performed with the immunoSEQ multiplex PCR assay. This is the immuneACCESS table as TCRdb keeps it, with only in-frame sequences that have V and J called. A part of the clones is gone; compared with another copy, unresolved V genes explain less than half, and the rest is unexplained. The sample table records over 65,000 clones; under 95% of these occur just once. The ten largest clones add up to 1.5% to 2% of the sample. The starting material was peripheral blood, obtained in the first trimester of pregnancy. The receptors stem from a female donor in good health, enrolled as a control in a pregnancy study.

The gene calls are TRBV6-1 and TRBJ2-7; 7 positions agree with TRBD1. V lost 6 bases, J lost 0 bases, and 5 bases stayed unmatched. The CDR3 consists of 14 residues. Per germline, CDR1 MNHNS and CDR2 SASEGT. In DNA, the CDR3 is TGTGCCAGCAGGGGGACAGAGAGCTCCTACGAGCAGTACTTC. Translation gives CASRGTESSYEQYF.

The CDR3 nucleotides read TGTGCCAGCACCTACAGGGGTACCGGGGCCAACGTCCTGACTTTC. Protein: CASTYRGTGANVLTF. The genes are TRBV6-1 and TRBJ2-6; 7 nucleotides match TRBD1. From germline, CDR1 is MNHNS and CDR2 SASEGT. V lost 7 bases to trimming and J lost 4 bases; unmatched junction nucleotides: 7. The CDR3 is made up of 15 amino acids.

CDR3 in DNA: TGTGCCAGCAGTGAGACAGGGATCACAGATACGCAGTATTTT. Translated: CASSETGITDTQYF. J is TRBJ2-3 and V is TRBV25-1, with TRBD1 matching over 7 bases. The CDR3 runs to 14 residues. J gave up 2 bases and V 3 bases, and 2 bases lay outside the gene matches. Germline values: CDR1 MGHDK, CDR2 SYGVNS.

This clone was counted once. The chain has TRBV4-2 and TRBJ2-3, with 8 bases fitting TRBD1. Germline-derived CDR1 and CDR2 are LGHNA and YNFKEQ. The CDR3 loop spans 16 amino acids. V was pared by 0 bases and J by 6 bases, with 8 bases of the junction left unmatched. CDR3 nucleotide sequence: TGTGCCAGCAGCCAAGACCAACAGGGGGTTATTGATACGCAGTATTTT. Its translation is CASSQDQQGVIDTQYF.

The chain combines TRBV6-6 with TRBJ1-2, with D maybe TRBD1 (6 bases). The CDR3 loop spans 12 amino acids. The ends were cut back, 5 bases at V and 6 bases at J, with 10 bases in the middle. From germline, CDR1 is MNHNY and CDR2 SVGAGI (reference sequence). In nucleotides, the CDR3 is TGTGCCAGCAGTGCCAAGGGGGATGGCTACACCTTC. Its translation: CASSAKGDGYTF.

The chain is built from TRBV6-6 and TRBJ1-5; D is perhaps TRBD1 (5 bases). Germline CDR1 MNHNY, CDR2 SVGAGI (reference sequence). The CDR3 loop spans 15 amino acids. V was shortened by 6 bases and J by 5 bases, with 17 bases between the two germline ends. The CDR3 nucleotides are TGTGCCAGCAGCCCACCTCCCGGGGGGGATCAGCCCCAGCATTTT. Residues: CASSPPPGGDQPQHF.

J is TRBJ1-6 and V is TRBV7-3; 7 positions match TRBD1. This CDR3 region has 15 residues. J lost 5 bases, V lost 5 bases, and 6 bases had no gene match. CDR1 is SGHTA and CDR2 is FQGTGA in the germline V gene. CDR3 protein: CASSPRGTDNSPLHF. The CDR3 DNA sequence: TGTGCCAGCAGCCCAAGGGGGACAGATAATTCACCCCTCCACTTT.

The chain couples TRBV5-6 to TRBJ1-1, with D perhaps TRBD1 (6 bases). Trimming cost V 4 bases and J 0 bases, with 16 bases left between them. The germline gives CDR1 SGHDT, CDR2 YYEEEE. This CDR3 contains 16 residues. The CDR3 protein is CASSNKRDILNTEAFF. DNA for the CDR3: TGTGCCAGCAGCAATAAGCGGGACATCTTGAACACTGAAGCTTTCTTT.

V gene TRBV27 combines with J gene TRBJ2-7; 13 bases agree with TRBD2. V lost 5 bases and J lost 0; bases outside the gene matches: 7. The CDR3 has 17 amino acids. Germline V gene sequence: CDR1 MNHEY, CDR2 SMNVEV (reference sequence). The CDR3 loop is CASSPSGLAGVSYEQYF. The CDR3 nucleotides are TGTGCCAGCAGTCCCTCCGGACTAGCGGGGGTCTCCTACGAGCAGTACTTC.

This chain links TRBV14 with TRBJ2-5; D possibly corresponds to TRBD2 (5 bases). The CDR3 is made up of 13 amino acids. Per the germline V gene, CDR1 is SGHDN and CDR2 is FVKESK. The ends were cut back, 3 bases at V and 4 bases at J, with 9 bases in the middle. The CDR3 coding sequence is TGTGCCAGCAGCCAGGGAGTGACAGAGACCCAGTACTTC. Translating it yields CASSQGVTETQYF.

The CDR3 region has the DNA TGCGCCACCACCTGGGACAGCCTCTATGGCTACACCTTC. This codes for CATTWDSLYGYTF. The chain carries TRBV10-2 and TRBJ1-2, with 7 nucleotides matching TRBD1. The CDR3 contains 13 residues. V was clipped by 10 bases and J by 4 bases; unmatched bases: 9. Germline V lookup: CDR1 WSHSY, CDR2 SAAADI.

The chain has TRBV13 and TRBJ2-7; 13 bases match TRBD2. The V gene end was trimmed by 5 bases and the J gene end by 4 bases; junction bases not matched to a gene: 8. Germline V CDR1 and CDR2: PRHDT, FYEKMQ (reference sequence). The CDR3 is made up of 16 amino acids. For the CDR3, the DNA is TGTGCCAGCAGCCGAAGGGCGACTAGCGGGGGGTACGAGCAGTACTTC. Protein product: CASSRRATSGGYEQYF. Based on the CDR3 plus reference TRBV13 and TRBJ2-7, the full variable domain is AAGVIQSPRHLIKEKRETATLKCYPIPRHDTVYWYQQGPGQDPQFLISFYEKMQSDKGSIPDRFSAQQFSDYHSELNMSSLELGDSALYFCASSRRATSGGYEQYFGPGTRLTVT.

The V call is TRBV7-6, the J call TRBJ2-3; 7 nucleotides match TRBD1. Trimming at V came to 0 bases and at J to 2 bases, leaving 2 bases not matched to a gene. CDR1 SGHVS and CDR2 FNYEAQ come from the germline V gene. The CDR3 length is 15 residues. The CDR3 protein is CASSLAGGSTDTQYF. The CDR3 DNA reads TGTGCCAGCAGCTTAGCAGGGGGCTCCACAGATACGCAGTATTTT.

The rearrangement links TRBV6-1 to TRBJ1-1, with 9 bases fitting TRBD1. The CDR3 sequence is 14 residues long. Per the germline V gene, CDR1 is MNHNS and CDR2 is SASEGT. The junction had 4 bases not matched to a gene; V was cut back by 0 bases and J by 8 bases. CDR3 protein: CASSEAGTGREAFF. The CDR3 DNA follows: TGTGCCAGCAGTGAAGCAGGGACAGGGAGAGAAGCTTTCTTT.

This chain uses TRBV15 with TRBJ2-3; 9 bases are a match to TRBD1. The V segment lost 3 bases and the J segment 0 bases; nucleotides outside the gene matches: 16. Germline V lookup: CDR1 LNHNV, CDR2 YYDKDF (reference sequence). The CDR3 is 20 residues long. As DNA, the CDR3 is TGTGCCACCAGCAGGGGCCGGGACAGGGTAATCCAAGTTAGCACAGATACGCAGTATTTT. Its protein product is CATSRGRDRVIQVSTDTQYF. The variable domain in full, completed from reference TRBV15 and TRBJ2-3, reads DAMVIQNPRYQVTQFGKPVTLSCSQTLNHNVMYWYQQKSSQAPKLLFHYYDKDFNNEADTPDNFQSRRPNTSFCFLDIRSPGLGDTAMYLCATSRGRDRVIQVSTDTQYFGPGTRLTVL.

V usage is TRBV2 and J usage is TRBJ2-7; 9 positions agree with TRBD1. CDR3 length: 12 amino acids. The V and J ends lost 9 bases and 6 bases, in that order; junction bases with no gene match: 6. The germline CDR1 and CDR2 sequences are SNHLY and FYNNEI. The CDR3 bases are TGTGCCAGGTGGGACAGGGAGGGCGAGCAGTACTTC. Translating it yields CARWDREGEQYF. Using reference TRBV2 and TRBJ2-7 for the parts outside the CDR3, the full variable domain is EPEVTQTPSHQVTQMGQEVILRCVPISNHLYFYWYRQILGQKVEFLVSFYNNEISEKSEIFDDQFSVERPDGSNFTLKIRSTKLEDSAMYFCARWDREGEQYFGPGTRLTVT.

The rearrangement joins TRBV7-2 to TRBJ1-6; a possible D gene is TRBD1 (5 bases). The CDR3 runs 15 residues. CDR1 and CDR2 from the germline V gene are SGHTA and FQGNSA. The germline V and J ends were trimmed by 5 bases and 5 bases, with 13 bases remaining between them. CDR3 sequence reads: CASSPQRQNNSPLHF. CDR3 bases: TGTGCCAGCAGCCCCCAGCGACAGAATAATTCACCCCTCCACTTT.

This clone was seen more than once but under ten times. The chain recombines TRBV6-6 with TRBJ1-1, with D possibly TRBD1 on 5 matching bases. The V end was cut by 8 bases, the J end by 2 bases, with 12 bases between. The CDR3 loop spans 13 amino acids. Per germline, CDR1 MNHNY and CDR2 SVGAGI (reference sequence). This chain's CDR3 is CASQGVFNTEAFF. CDR3 bases: TGTGCCAGCCAAGGGGTTTTCAACACTGAAGCTTTCTTT.

This rearrangement joins TRBV4-1 to TRBJ2-1; 7 nucleotides line up with TRBD2. CDR1 is MGHRA, CDR2 YSYEKL, per germline. The CDR3 is made up of 17 amino acids. V lost 2 bases, J lost 4 bases, and 11 bases stayed unmatched. CDR3 sequence reads: CASSQSPGRGPYNEQFF. CDR3 DNA sequence: TGCGCCAGCAGCCAATCCCCAGGGAGGGGACCTTACAATGAGCAGTTCTTC.

The rearrangement uses TRBV19 and TRBJ1-6, with D perhaps matching TRBD1 (6 bases). Trimming stripped 4 bases from V and 7 bases from J, with 14 bases between. The CDR3 totals 15 residues. Germline V gene sequence: CDR1 LNHDA, CDR2 SQIVND (reference sequence). This CDR3 is CASSKQTTGNSPLHF. DNA of the CDR3: TGTGCCAGTAGTAAACAGACCACAGGGAATTCACCCCTCCACTTT.

The J gene is TRBJ2-1, the V gene TRBV4-2; possible D gene TRBD1, 6 bases. Germline V gene lookup returns CDR1 LGHNA and CDR2 YNFKEQ. V lost 0 bases, J lost 10 bases, and 19 bases lay in between. This CDR3 has 16 amino acids. CDR3 region: CASSQENLGTPSEQFF. The CDR3 DNA follows: TGTGCCAGCAGCCAAGAGAACCTTGGGACACCATCCGAGCAGTTCTTC.

V and J are TRBV4-3 and TRBJ2-1; 9 nucleotides line up with TRBD2. The germline V gene encodes CDR1 LGHNA and CDR2 YSLEER. The CDR3 has 15 residues. V dropped 1 base and J dropped 7; count of bases not matched to a gene: 5. The CDR3 is CASSQVRSGGNEQFF. DNA of the CDR3: TGCGCCAGCAGCCAAGTCCGGAGCGGGGGGAATGAGCAGTTCTTC.

This sequence joins TRBV18 and TRBJ2-7, with D unresolved. The CDR3 runs 14 residues. Trimming removed 2 bases from V and 2 bases from J, with 10 bases in between. Germline V gene data show CDR1 as KGHSH and CDR2 as LQKENI. CDR3 protein: CASSPSTGTYEQYF. The CDR3 DNA reads TGTGCCAGCTCACCATCGACGGGTACCTACGAGCAGTACTTC.

This rearrangement joins TRBV7-9 to TRBJ2-3; 9 positions agree with TRBD2. J was trimmed by 0 bases and V by 2 bases; bases with no gene match: 6. Per the germline V gene, CDR1 is SEHNR and CDR2 is FQNEAQ (reference sequence). This CDR3 has 17 amino acids. As DNA, the CDR3 is TGTGCCAGCAGCTTACCGGGACTAGCTCAAAGCACAGATACGCAGTATTTT. Amino acids: CASSLPGLAQSTDTQYF.

The chain carries TRBV5-4 and TRBJ2-3; TRBD1 is a possible D gene (7 bases). Trimming took off 4 bases at V and 4 bases at J, with 19 bases between the two ends. This CDR3 is built from 16 residues. Germline V CDR1 and CDR2: SGHNT, YYREEE (reference sequence). In DNA form, the CDR3 reads TGTGCCAGCAGCGGAGGGGGCCTGTTATTCGCAGATACGCAGTATTTT. Translating gives CASSGGGLLFADTQYF.

V is TRBV27 and J is TRBJ1-2; 7 nucleotides agree with TRBD1. V was pared by 7 bases and J by 4 bases, with 6 bases of the junction left unmatched. Germline V gene sequence: CDR1 MNHEY, CDR2 SMNVEV (reference sequence). This CDR3 contains 13 residues. The CDR3 sequence: CASTGQQGYGYTF. The CDR3 nucleotides are TGTGCCAGCACGGGACAGCAGGGCTATGGCTACACCTTC.